The 9 T cell receptor beta chains given below trace back to one sample, sequenced in a study of T cells in Graves' hyperthyroidism and ophthalmopathy. RNA transcripts were the template for amplifying TCR beta CDR3 regions. RT-PCR in the first round (using the HTBI primer set) targeted the TCR CDR3. MiXCR was run by TCRdb on the multiplex PCR reads, yielding one entry per CDR3 protein. The sample holds about 210,000 distinct CDR3 sequences, roughly 18% seen once. The sample comprised blood. The receptors stem from a man aged 50 to 60 with Graves' hyperthyroidism.

In its sample, this clonotype was seen many times. The V and J genes are TRBV24-1 and TRBJ2-1, with 11 bases identical to TRBD2. Germline CDR1 is KGHDR and CDR2 is SFDVKD. V was clipped by 7 bases and J by 0 bases; unmatched bases: 1. The CDR3 sequence is 15 residues long. The CDR3 nucleotides are TGTGCCACCAGCGGACTAGCGGGCTCCTACAATGAGCAGTTCTTC. This gives the protein CATSGLAGSYNEQFF.

The chain has TRBV12-5 and TRBJ2-3; D gene unclear. This CDR3 spans 17 amino acids. The V end lost 3 bases, the J end lost 2 bases, and 18 bases lay between the germline ends. The germline V gene encodes CDR1 LGHNT and CDR2 FRNRAP. The chain's CDR3 is CASGLQLDGAYTDTQYF. The DNA of the CDR3 is TGTGCTAGTGGTTTACAGCTAGACGGCGCCTACACAGATACGCAGTATTTT.

This rearrangement joins TRBV6-2 or TRBV6-3 to TRBJ2-1; perhaps TRBD1 as D (7 bases). This CDR3 has 15 amino acids. V dropped 4 bases and J dropped 3 bases, with 13 bases sitting between them. Germline CDR1 reads MNHEY; CDR2 reads SVGEGT. Written as DNA, the CDR3 is TGTGCCAGCAGTTTAACCCAGGGGGGCTACAATGAGCAGTTCTTC. This translates into CASSLTQGGYNEQFF.

As to this clonotype: One end of the junction varies from germline; a read error may be responsible. The chain recombines TRBV28 with TRBJ2-5, with 10 nucleotides matching TRBD2. The CDR3 runs to 16 residues. The germline CDR1 and CDR2 sequences are MDHEN and SYDVKM. The CDR3 loop reads CASIDRRSGRAVSWNF. In nucleotides, the CDR3 is TGTGCCAGCATAGACCGACGGAGCGGGAGGGCCGTCTCTTGGAACTTC.

The chain is built from TRBV2 and TRBJ2-5, with a tentative D call TRBD2 (5 bases). Germline CDR1 SNHLY, CDR2 FYNNEI. V was cut by 6 bases and J by 2 bases, with 13 bases left in between. This CDR3 has 14 amino acids. The CDR3 loop is CASRIGRTQETQYF. The CDR3 bases are TGTGCCAGCAGGATTGGTAGGACTCAAGAGACCCAGTACTTC.

This clonotype was detected many times. V and J are TRBV7-2 and TRBJ2-5; D is unclear. The germline V and J ends were trimmed by 0 bases and 3 bases, with 8 bases remaining between them. The CDR3 is 14 residues long. CDR1 and CDR2 (germline): SGHTA, FQGNSA. CDR3: CASSLALSKETQYF. DNA for the CDR3: TGTGCCAGCAGCTTAGCTTTGTCAAAAGAGACCCAGTACTTC.

This clonotype appeared many times. The chain recombines TRBV7-2 with TRBJ2-3; D gene ambiguous. The CDR3 runs to 13 residues. V lost 7 bases and J 5 bases, leaving 13 bases between the germline ends. The germline V gene encodes CDR1 SGHTA and CDR2 FQGNSA. CDR3 protein: CASNYNPGDTQYF. CDR3 DNA: TGTGCCAGCAACTATAACCCAGGAGATACGCAGTATTTT.

The gene calls are TRBV6-4 and TRBJ1-1, with D perhaps matching TRBD1 (5 bases). Germline V gives CDR1 MRHNA, CDR2 SNTAGT. This CDR3 contains 15 residues. V lost 6 bases, J lost 1 base, and 15 bases lay in between. CDR3 sequence: CASSPGGSGNTEAFF. In DNA form, the CDR3 reads TGTGCCAGCAGCCCCGGGGGGAGCGGGAACACTGAAGCTTTCTTT.

This clonotype appeared a few times. The rearrangement links TRBV12-3 or TRBV12-4 to TRBJ1-1, with D unresolved. Trimming cost V 5 bases and J 0 bases, with 19 bases left between them. The CDR3 consists of 17 residues. CDR3 protein: CASSPSRLGFMNTEAFF. CDR3 bases: TGTGCCAGCAGTCCATCACGACTGGGGTTTATGAACACTGAAGCTTTCTTT.